A single sample is the source of the 21 T cell receptor beta chains below, sequenced in a study of cytomegalovirus exposure and HLA in healthy donors. The PCR ran on 60 Vbeta and 13 Jbeta primers. Repertoires were generated with immunoSEQ multiplex PCR, while TCRdb's copy carries only in-frame clones and drops some. Its table lists about 200,000 clones. Source material: PBMCs. The receptors stem from a girl aged 2 to 9 in good health and CMV-seropositive.

The rearrangement uses TRBV6-5 and TRBJ2-3, with 7 nucleotides matching TRBD1. Per the germline V gene, CDR1 is MNHEY and CDR2 is SVGAGI. The length of the CDR3 is 13 residues. With V trimmed by 2 bases and J by 6 bases, 2 bases remained unmatched. The DNA for the CDR3 is TGTGCCAGCAGTTACAGGGGGCCCGATACGCAGTATTTT. This encodes CASSYRGPDTQYF.

The rearrangement uses TRBV29-1 and TRBJ2-7; D not certain. Per the germline V gene, CDR1 is SQVTM and CDR2 is ANQGSEA. The CDR3 length is 12 residues. Trimming stripped 5 bases from V and 4 bases from J, with 12 bases between. Here the CDR3 DNA reads TGCAGCGTTCGTGATTCACTATACGAGCAGTACTTC. It encodes CSVRDSLYEQYF.

The chain uses TRBV19 and TRBJ2-7, with D perhaps TRBD2 (5 bases). CDR1 and CDR2 (germline): LNHDA, SQIVND (reference sequence). The germline V and J ends were trimmed by 5 bases and 2 bases, with 13 bases remaining between them. This CDR3 contains 14 residues. The CDR3, as DNA: TGTGCCAGTAGTCTGGAGGAAGGGCCCTACGAGCAGTACTTC. Translating gives CASSLEEGPYEQYF.

The chain recombines TRBV5-1 with TRBJ1-1, with 7 bases fitting TRBD1. Per the germline V gene, CDR1 is SGHRS and CDR2 is YFSETQ. The CDR3 is 14 residues long. V was pared by 4 bases and J by 2 bases, with 5 bases of the junction left unmatched. CDR3 region: CASSRDSTNTEAFF. CDR3 sequence (DNA): TGCGCCAGCAGCAGGGACAGCACTAACACTGAAGCTTTCTTT.

The chain employs TRBV19 and TRBJ1-5, with a weak D call TRBD1 (5 bases). Per the germline V gene, CDR1 is LNHDA and CDR2 is SQIVND (reference sequence). The CDR3 is 14 amino acids. V lost 5 bases and J lost 7, with 15 bases in between. This CDR3 reads CASSFTGGGQPQHF. For the CDR3, the DNA is TGTGCCAGTAGTTTTACAGGAGGAGGGCAGCCCCAGCATTTT.

The gene calls are TRBV6-1 and TRBJ1-2; 7 bases are a match to TRBD1. The CDR3 consists of 14 residues. Trimming took 4 bases from V and 4 from J; bases not matched to a gene: 6. Per the germline V gene, CDR1 is MNHNS and CDR2 is SASEGT. This chain's CDR3 is CASSVTGTVYGYTF. DNA for the CDR3: TGTGCCAGCAGTGTTACCGGGACAGTCTATGGCTACACCTTC.

The chain employs TRBV7-2 and TRBJ1-1; no definite D call. Trimming left V 5 bases short and J 0 bases short, with 10 bases between. The CDR3 has 14 residues. Germline V gene lookup returns CDR1 SGHTA and CDR2 FQGNSA. The CDR3 loop reads CASSARLLNTEAFF. CDR3 bases: TGTGCCAGCAGCGCGAGACTGCTGAACACTGAAGCTTTCTTT.

The chain couples TRBV19 to TRBJ2-2; TRBD2 aligns across 7 bases. Germline CDR1 LNHDA, CDR2 SQIVND (reference sequence). CDR3 size: 17 residues. Trimming removed 6 bases from V and 5 bases from J; junction bases left unmatched: 15. CDR3 sequence (DNA): TGTGCCAGTAGACCCCAAAGAGGGAGGGCCGATACCGGGGAGCTGTTTTTT. Translation: CASRPQRGRADTGELFF.

A remark on this clone: Within the sample, other DNA sequences also encode this same CDR3. The chain has TRBV6-6 and TRBJ2-2, with TRBD1 as a possible D gene (6 bases). In germline, CDR1 is MNHNY, CDR2 SVGAGI (reference sequence). The V gene lost 5 bases and the J gene lost 1 base, with 8 bases spanning the gap. The CDR3 sequence is 14 residues long. As DNA, the CDR3 is TGTGCCAGCAGTAGGGGACAGAACACCGGGGAGCTGTTTTTT. It encodes CASSRGQNTGELFF.

V usage is TRBV28 and J usage is TRBJ1-1; 12 nucleotides agree with TRBD1. The CDR3 spans 15 residues. Germline V lookup: CDR1 MDHEN, CDR2 SYDVKM. Unmatched junction bases numbered 4, after V lost 3 bases and J lost 5 bases. Here the CDR3 reads CASSFEGQGATEAFF. CDR3 sequence (DNA): TGTGCCAGCAGTTTCGAGGGACAGGGGGCGACTGAAGCTTTCTTT.

The chain combines TRBV9 with TRBJ2-1; possibly TRBD2 for D (6 bases). CDR3 length: 16 amino acids. In germline, CDR1 is SGDLS, CDR2 YYNGEE. Between the trimmed V and J ends, which lost 3 bases and 0 bases, there was a span of 13 bases. CDR3 sequence reads: CASSARWDSSYNEQFF. In nucleotides, the CDR3 is TGTGCCAGCAGCGCGCGATGGGACTCCTCCTACAATGAGCAGTTCTTC.

This chain links TRBV7-9 with TRBJ1-2; D might be TRBD1 (6 bases). The CDR3 runs 13 residues. V dropped 1 base and J dropped 5 bases, with 8 bases sitting between them. The germline V gene has CDR1 SEHNR and CDR2 FQNEAQ (reference sequence). The CDR3 loop reads CASSLVQGYGYTF. CDR3 DNA sequence: TGTGCCAGCAGCTTAGTACAGGGTTATGGCTACACCTTC.

The rearrangement joins TRBV20-1 to TRBJ2-7; D is unclear. The CDR3 loop spans 11 amino acids. Looked up from germline, CDR1 is DFQATT and CDR2 is SNEGSKA (reference sequence). Trimming left V 6 bases short and J 2 bases short, with 8 bases between. The CDR3 DNA follows: TGCAGTGCCTACCCTACCTACGAGCAGTACTTC. Amino acid sequence: CSAYPTYEQYF.

Comment on this clone: Germline is not matched at one junction end, which may reflect a read error. The chain joins TRBV5-6 to TRBJ2-1; perhaps TRBD2 as D (6 bases). The CDR3 contains 15 residues. Looked up from germline, CDR1 is SGHDT and CDR2 is YYEEEE. The CDR3 DNA reads as TGTGCCAGCAGTTTGGGACTTTTATCCTACAATGAGCAGTTCTTC. It yields the protein CASSLGLLSYNEQFF.

The V gene is TRBV9, the J gene TRBJ2-5; perhaps TRBD2 as D (5 bases). The CDR3 runs 13 residues. The germline gives CDR1 SGDLS, CDR2 YYNGEE. V lost 4 bases and J lost 1, with 8 bases in between. CDR3 sequence: CASSRTFQETQYF. The CDR3 nucleotides read TGTGCCAGCAGCCGGACTTTCCAAGAGACCCAGTACTTC.

This chain links TRBV21-1 with TRBJ2-6; the table's D gene call, TRBD2, was not cross checked with the DNA. TRBV21-1 is classified as a pseudogene. This CDR3 is built from 19 residues. The DNA for the CDR3 is TGTGCCAGCACCTTAACTCTGGAGTCGGTACGCTCTGGGGCCAACGTCCTGACTTTC. Translating gives CASTLTLESVRSGANVLTF.

CDR3 residues: CASSYSGGPNTEAFF. CDR3 DNA sequence: TGTGCCAGCAGTTACTCAGGGGGCCCGAACACTGAAGCTTTCTTT. The gene calls are TRBV6-5 and TRBJ1-1; 7 nucleotides line up with TRBD1. V shed 0 bases, J shed 1 base, and the junction held 2 bases outside the gene matches. Germline CDR1 and CDR2: MNHEY and SVGAGI. The CDR3 spans 15 residues.

The chain links TRBV5-1 to TRBJ2-4; 10 bases are a match to TRBD1. V gave up 2 bases and J gave up 6 bases; unmatched junction bases: 5. The germline V gene has CDR1 SGHRS and CDR2 YFSETQ. The CDR3 length is 15 residues. The CDR3: CASSFDRGRGNIQYF. CDR3 nucleotides: TGCGCCAGCAGCTTCGACAGGGGGCGCGGAAACATTCAGTACTTC.

The chain links TRBV29-1 to TRBJ2-5, with D possibly being TRBD2 (5 bases). Germline V gene lookup returns CDR1 SQVTM and CDR2 ANQGSEA. V gave up 6 bases and J gave up 3 bases, with 11 bases separating them. This CDR3 spans 12 amino acids. The DNA of the CDR3 is TGCAGCGTGGAGGACGGGGAAGAGACCCAGTACTTC. It translates to CSVEDGEETQYF.

The chain is built from TRBV7-3 and TRBJ1-1; no reliable D call. Germline lookup yields CDR1 SGHTA and CDR2 FQGTGA. This CDR3 contains 13 residues. Trimming left V 0 bases short and J 6 bases short, with 8 bases between. CDR3 protein: CASSLTLRAEAFF. The CDR3 nucleotides read TGTGCCAGCAGCTTAACCCTGAGGGCTGAAGCTTTCTTT.

This chain uses TRBV9 with TRBJ2-1; no clear D. Looked up from germline, CDR1 is SGDLS and CDR2 is YYNGEE. The CDR3 length is 16 residues. Trimming cost V 1 base and J 2 bases, with 13 bases left between them. The CDR3 protein is CASSVNRVETYNEQFF. The CDR3 coding sequence is TGTGCCAGCAGCGTAAACCGGGTTGAAACCTACAATGAGCAGTTCTTC.